Listed here are 17 T cell receptor beta chains from one sample, sequenced in a study of graft-versus-host responses after intestinal transplantation (dated by TCRdb to the early 2020s). This sample's time point label indicates: cells obtained before transplantation from donor or recipient. Receptor libraries were prepared by the immunoSEQ multiplex PCR assay. Drawn from immuneACCESS, this table holds only the in-frame rearrangements with V and J called that TCRdb kept. Clones are partly lost; checked studies trace under half to an unresolved V gene and leave the rest unexplained. The sample has about 94,000 clones on record, about 91% of them singletons. Nearly 0.5% of the sample lies in the top ten. Antigens for these TCRs are unknown. Sequenced here: unstimulated CD8+ T cells sorted from spleen or lymph node cells, sampled before intestinal transplant. Every receptor here comes from a human donor who received an intestinal transplant.

This rearrangement joins TRBV28 to TRBJ2-1; D possibly corresponds to TRBD1 (6 bases). The V and J ends lost 7 bases and 7 bases respectively, with 11 bases between them. The CDR3 runs to 12 residues. CDR1 and CDR2 from the germline V gene are MDHEN and SYDVKM. In nucleotides, the CDR3 is TGTGCCAGCATCAGGGGAAGGAATGAGCAGTTCTTC. This translates into CASIRGRNEQFF.

The chain couples TRBV27 to TRBJ2-1; 7 bases fit TRBD2. This CDR3 has 16 amino acids. Germline V CDR1 and CDR2: MNHEY, SMNVEV (reference sequence). The V and J ends lost 5 bases and 9 bases, in that order; junction bases with no gene match: 16. CDR3 residues: CASSLGFAGDTGEQFF. The CDR3, as DNA: TGTGCCAGCAGTCTCGGCTTCGCGGGAGACACGGGTGAGCAGTTCTTC.

The chain recombines TRBV19 with TRBJ1-2, with TRBD1 matching 7 bases. Germline assignment: CDR1 LNHDA and CDR2 SQIVND (reference sequence). The CDR3 runs 15 residues. V shed 1 base and J 4 bases; nucleotides not matched to a gene: 6. The CDR3 DNA reads TGTGCCAGTAGTATAGCGACAGGGAGAGGCTATGGCTACACCTTC. It yields the protein CASSIATGRGYGYTF. Complete variable domain (other parts from reference TRBV19 and TRBJ1-2): DGGITQSPKYLFRKEGQNVTLSCEQNLNHDAMYWYRQDPGQGLRLIYYSQIVNDFQKGDIAEGYSVSREKKESFPLTVTSAQKNPTAFYLCASSIATGRGYGYTFGSGTRLTVV.

The chain combines TRBV7-8 with TRBJ2-7; possible D gene TRBD2, 6 bases. CDR3 length: 16 residues. The germline V and J ends were trimmed by 0 bases and 0 bases, with 12 bases remaining between them. The germline V gene has CDR1 SGHVS and CDR2 FQNEAQ. CDR3 nucleotides: TGTGCCAGCAGCTTAGCTCGCGGGGCTAGCTCCTACGAGCAGTACTTC. Protein: CASSLARGASSYEQYF.

V usage is TRBV7-8 and J usage is TRBJ2-5, with D maybe TRBD1 (6 bases). The CDR3 sequence is 15 residues long. Germline-derived CDR1 and CDR2 are SGHVS and FQNEAQ. The ends were cut back, 2 bases at V and 2 bases at J, with 12 bases in the middle. DNA of the CDR3: TGTGCCAGCAGCTTAAGGGCAGGGACACAAGAGACCCAGTACTTC. Protein: CASSLRAGTQETQYF.

The J gene is TRBJ1-2, the V gene TRBV27; 10 bases match TRBD1. J gave up 4 bases and V 5 bases, and 10 bases lay outside the gene matches. Germline V lookup: CDR1 MNHEY, CDR2 SMNVEV (reference sequence). The CDR3 sequence is 16 residues long. This CDR3 is CASSPWGQGTFYGYTF. The CDR3 DNA is TGTGCCAGCAGTCCGTGGGGACAGGGGACATTCTATGGCTACACCTTC.

This chain links TRBV4-3 with TRBJ1-5; perhaps TRBD1 as D (6 bases). This CDR3 is built from 15 residues. Germline lookup yields CDR1 LGHNA and CDR2 YSLEER. V lost 0 bases and J 9 bases, leaving 15 bases between the germline ends. DNA for the CDR3: TGCGCCAGCAGCCAAGACCGCCGGGGGGGCGGGCCCCAGCATTTT. Translated, it gives CASSQDRRGGGPQHF.

The rearrangement links TRBV4-1 to TRBJ1-4; D remains ambiguous. Germline V lookup: CDR1 MGHRA, CDR2 YSYEKL. With 4 bases removed from V and 7 bases from J, the gap between germline ends came to 13 bases. The CDR3 spans 14 residues. This chain's CDR3 is CASSPLGSFEKLFF. CDR3 DNA: TGCGCCAGCAGCCCCCTGGGGAGTTTTGAAAAACTGTTTTTT.

The rearrangement uses TRBV4-1 and TRBJ1-2, with D perhaps TRBD1 (5 bases). The length of the CDR3 is 15 residues. Deletions cut 0 bases from V and 4 bases from J, with 12 bases between. Germline V lookup: CDR1 MGHRA, CDR2 YSYEKL. CDR3 in DNA: TGCGCCAGCAGCCAAGAGGGCAGGGTAGCCTATGGCTACACCTTC. Its protein product is CASSQEGRVAYGYTF.

The V gene is TRBV7-3, the J gene TRBJ2-6; 7 positions match TRBD1. The CDR3 length is 18 residues. V was pared by 5 bases and J by 0 bases, with 10 bases of the junction left unmatched. CDR1 SGHTA and CDR2 FQGTGA come from the germline V gene. The DNA of the CDR3 is TGTGCCAGCAGCCTCCCCGCGACAGGGAGCTCTGGGGCCAACGTCCTGACTTTC. Amino acid sequence: CASSLPATGSSGANVLTF.

CDR3 DNA: TGCGCCAGCAGCTTGGGGGCAGGCAATCAGCCCCAGCATTTT. The encoded protein is CASSLGAGNQPQHF. The chain links TRBV5-1 to TRBJ1-5; D is undetermined. CDR1 is SGHRS and CDR2 is YFSETQ in the germline V gene. The CDR3 loop spans 14 amino acids. V lost 0 bases to trimming and J lost 2 bases, with 6 bases between them. Based on the CDR3 plus reference TRBV5-1 and TRBJ1-5, the full variable domain is KAGVTQTPRYLIKTRGQQVTLSCSPISGHRSVSWYQQTPGQGLQFLFEYFSETQRNKGNFPGRFSGRQFSNSRSEMNVSTLELGDSALYLCASSLGAGNQPQHFGDGTRLSIL.

The chain has TRBV4-1 and TRBJ2-3; D perhaps matches TRBD2 (6 bases). CDR1 and CDR2 from the germline V gene are MGHRA and YSYEKL. Trimming removed 8 bases at V and 2 bases at J, with 8 bases between. The CDR3 extends over 12 amino acids. The CDR3: CASRDFTDTQYF. CDR3 nucleotide sequence: TGCGCCAGCCGGGACTTCACAGATACGCAGTATTTT.

V gene TRBV2 combines with J gene TRBJ1-1; D possibly corresponds to TRBD1 (5 bases). Trimming cost V 6 bases and J 2 bases, with 13 bases left between them. The CDR3 consists of 14 residues. Germline CDR1 and CDR2: SNHLY and FYNNEI. The CDR3 sequence: CASSPLTANTEAFF. CDR3 DNA sequence: TGTGCCAGCAGCCCCCTGACAGCTAACACTGAAGCTTTCTTT.

This chain joins TRBV2 and TRBJ1-1, with 10 bases that match TRBD1. The CDR3 runs 16 residues. Germline-derived CDR1 and CDR2 are SNHLY and FYNNEI. V was clipped by 4 bases and J by 6 bases; unmatched bases: 11. CDR3 in DNA: TGTGCCAGCAGTGGTATTGAGGACAGGGGGTGGGCTGAAGCTTTCTTT. This sequence encodes CASSGIEDRGWAEAFF.

This chain connects TRBV29-1 to TRBJ1-4; 10 bases agree with TRBD1. This CDR3 is 17 amino acids long. V shed 8 bases and J 1 base; nucleotides not matched to a gene: 13. The germline CDR1 and CDR2 sequences are SQVTM and ANQGSEA. CDR3 sequence (DNA): TGCAGCCCTTTGACCGGGACAGGGGTAGGAACTAATGAAAAACTGTTTTTT. It specifies CSPLTGTGVGTNEKLFF. Full variable domain (rest looked up from reference TRBV29-1 and TRBJ1-4): SAVISQKPSRDICQRGTSLTIQCQVDSQVTMMFWYRQQPGQSLTLIATANQGSEATYESGFVIDKFPISRPNLTFSTLTVSNMSPEDSSIYLCSPLTGTGVGTNEKLFFGSGTQLSVL.

V gene TRBV7-9 combines with J gene TRBJ1-6; D uncertain. The V gene's germline CDR1 is SEHNR and CDR2 FQNEAQ (reference sequence). The CDR3 spans 17 residues. Deletions cut 1 base from V and 0 bases from J, with 10 bases between. This CDR3 reads CASSLGDGSSYNSPLHF. CDR3 DNA: TGTGCCAGCAGCTTAGGTGACGGGAGCTCCTATAATTCACCCCTCCACTTT.

The J gene is TRBJ1-2, the V gene TRBV28; 8 nucleotides line up with TRBD1. J was trimmed by 7 bases and V by 0 bases; bases with no gene match: 4. Germline lookup yields CDR1 MDHEN and CDR2 SYDVKM. The CDR3 extends over 14 amino acids. The CDR3 region has the DNA TGTGCCAGCAGTTTATGGGACAGGGAAGGTGGCTACACCTTC. The encoded protein is CASSLWDREGGYTF.